These 32 T cell receptor beta chains share one sample of origin, sequenced in a study of long-term antiretroviral therapy in people with HIV (dated 2022 in TCRdb). Sequencing of the TRB variable region was done with the immunoSEQ hsTCRB v3.0 assay at survey level resolution. As stored in TCRdb, this immuneACCESS dataset retains in-frame rearrangements with V and J assigned. A fraction of the clones does not appear; measured against another copy, unresolved V genes explain less than half of the discrepancy, and the remainder lacks a known reason. For this sample the table gives some 30,000 clones, of which 80% to 90% were detected only once. The ten largest account for 3.6% of the sample. This specimen was unsorted PBMCs, taken 1.8 years after starting antiretroviral therapy. These receptors were taken from a woman between 18 and 30 years old with HIV.

Only one count was recorded for this clone. J is TRBJ1-2 and V is TRBV19, with TRBD1 identical over 7 bases. Looked up from germline, CDR1 is LNHDA and CDR2 is SQIVND (reference sequence). The CDR3 runs to 14 residues. Unmatched junction bases numbered 10, after V lost 6 bases and J lost 6 bases. The CDR3 is CASRRQGKVDGYTF. The CDR3 region has the DNA TGTGCCAGTAGAAGACAGGGAAAAGTAGATGGCTACACCTTC.

This chain links TRBV19 with TRBJ2-1; D gene ambiguous. CDR1 is LNHDA, CDR2 SQIVND, per germline (reference sequence). The CDR3 spans 13 residues. V was clipped by 5 bases and J by 10 bases, with 15 bases between them. The CDR3 region has the DNA TGTGCCAGTAGTCCCGAGGCAGGACCCGAGCAGTTCTTC. Protein: CASSPEAGPEQFF.

This clone appeared once. The V and J genes are TRBV4-2 and TRBJ2-4, with TRBD2 matching over 9 bases. V lost 0 bases and J lost 1; bases outside the gene matches: 4. CDR1 and CDR2 from the germline V gene are LGHNA and YNFKEQ. This CDR3 has 17 residues. The CDR3 spells CASSQDFGLAAKNIQYF. The CDR3 coding sequence is TGTGCCAGCAGCCAAGATTTCGGACTAGCGGCCAAAAACATTCAGTACTTC.

The V and J genes are TRBV5-8 and TRBJ2-7; 7 nucleotides match TRBD1. CDR3 size: 13 residues. The germline V gene has CDR1 SGHTS and CDR2 YDEGEE. V lost 3 bases, J lost 3 bases, and 3 bases stayed unmatched. The CDR3 DNA is TGTGCCAGCAGCTACAGGGGAGACTACGAGCAGTACTTC. This sequence encodes CASSYRGDYEQYF.

This chain joins TRBV18 and TRBJ2-5; possibly TRBD2 for D (6 bases). In germline, CDR1 is KGHSH, CDR2 LQKENI. The CDR3 length is 15 residues. The germline V and J ends were trimmed by 9 bases and 3 bases, with 20 bases remaining between them. CDR3 loop: CASPPWLGSEETQYF. CDR3 DNA sequence: TGTGCCAGTCCGCCTTGGCTCGGGAGTGAAGAGACCCAGTACTTC.

This CDR3 reads CASSSYSGSRGDIQYF. CDR3 nucleotide sequence: TGTGCCAGCAGCTCCTATAGCGGGAGTAGAGGGGACATTCAGTACTTC. This chain links TRBV7-9 with TRBJ2-4, with 9 positions matching TRBD2. Germline CDR1 and CDR2: SEHNR and FQNEAQ (reference sequence). V trimming: 4 bases; J trimming: 8 bases; junction bases outside the gene matches: 12. The CDR3 spans 16 residues.

The chain employs TRBV18 and TRBJ2-2; D gene unclear. Per the germline V gene, CDR1 is KGHSH and CDR2 is LQKENI. The CDR3 length is 15 residues. V lost 3 bases, J lost 0 bases, and 8 bases lay in between. CDR3 sequence reads: CASSPSPANTGELFF. CDR3 DNA: TGTGCCAGCTCACCTAGCCCGGCGAACACCGGGGAGCTGTTTTTT.

This chain connects TRBV11-2 to TRBJ1-5, with no clear D. The CDR3 loop spans 17 amino acids. Trimming took 0 bases from V and 3 from J, leaving 15 bases between them. Germline CDR1 is SGHAT and CDR2 is FQNNGV. The DNA of the CDR3 is TGTGCCAGCAGCTTAGATCTTAACCCCGCCGCCAATCAGCCCCAGCATTTT. Protein product: CASSLDLNPAANQPQHF.

V is TRBV4-3 and J is TRBJ2-7; 10 bases fit TRBD2. The J segment lost 4 bases and the V segment lost 4 bases, leaving 4 bases of the junction unmatched. This CDR3 region has 14 residues. Germline loops: CDR1 LGHNA, CDR2 YSLEER. This chain's CDR3 is CASSRGTSAYEQYF. The CDR3 coding sequence is TGCGCCAGCAGCCGCGGGACTAGCGCGTACGAGCAGTACTTC.

The chain recombines TRBV2 with TRBJ2-5; D not resolved. The germline V gene has CDR1 SNHLY and CDR2 FYNNEI. This CDR3 is built from 12 residues. V lost 5 bases to trimming and J lost 2 bases, with 6 bases between them. The CDR3 here is CASSSRQETQYF. The CDR3 DNA reads TGTGCCAGCAGTAGCCGGCAAGAGACCCAGTACTTC.

The rearrangement links TRBV15 to TRBJ2-5, with a possible D match to TRBD1 (7 bases). CDR3 length equals 12 residues. The V end was cut by 7 bases, the J end by 7 bases, with 13 bases between. Germline CDR1 reads LNHNV; CDR2 reads YYDKDF (reference sequence). DNA of the CDR3: TGTGCCACCACGTCAGGGGGAGGGACCCAGTACTTC. Protein product: CATTSGGGTQYF.

CDR3 loop: CASSDSGANVLTF. CDR3 bases: TGTGCCAGCAGTGACTCTGGGGCCAACGTCCTGACTTTC. The chain has TRBV6-4 and TRBJ2-6; D gene unclear. The CDR3 extends over 13 amino acids. V lost 0 bases to trimming and J lost 3 bases, with 0 bases between them. CDR1 and CDR2 from the germline V gene are MRHNA and SNTAGT.

This sequence joins TRBV11-1 and TRBJ2-5; no clear D gene. The CDR3 covers 11 residues. Trimming shortened V by 4 bases and J by 9 bases, and 9 bases separated the two germline ends. Per the germline V gene, CDR1 is SGHAT and CDR2 is FQDESV (reference sequence). CDR3 DNA: TGTGCCAGCAGCTCCTCAGTGTCCCAGTACTTC. Translation gives CASSSSVSQYF.

The chain combines TRBV28 with TRBJ2-7; 14 bases are shared with TRBD2. The germline V gene has CDR1 MDHEN and CDR2 SYDVKM. The V segment lost 4 bases and the J segment 4 bases; nucleotides outside the gene matches: 6. The CDR3 has 16 residues. In DNA form, the CDR3 reads TGTGCCAGCAGTTACACGGGACTAGCGGGAGAGTACGAGCAGTACTTC. Translation gives CASSYTGLAGEYEQYF.

The V gene is TRBV11-2, the J gene TRBJ2-7, with D tentatively TRBD2 (5 bases). The germline CDR1 and CDR2 sequences are SGHAT and FQNNGV. V lost 0 bases and J 0 bases, leaving 15 bases between the germline ends. The CDR3 sequence is 17 residues long. The CDR3 reads CASSLDRLVGSSYEQYF. Written as DNA, the CDR3 is TGTGCCAGCAGCTTAGATCGTCTCGTTGGGAGCTCCTACGAGCAGTACTTC. The variable domain in full, with the rest retrieved from reference TRBV11-2 and TRBJ2-7, is EAGVAQSPRYKIIEKRQSVAFWCNPISGHATLYWYQQILGQGPKLLIQFQNNGVVDDSQLPKDRFSAERLKGVDSTLKIQPAKLEDSAVYLCASSLDRLVGSSYEQYFGPGTRLTVT.

The chain couples TRBV6-5 to TRBJ2-7; D is undetermined. The CDR3 spans 14 residues. Germline CDR1 MNHEY, CDR2 SVGAGI. The V and J ends lost 0 bases and 0 bases respectively, with 6 bases between them. The CDR3 loop reads CASSYSTLSYEQYF. The CDR3 region has the DNA TGTGCCAGCAGTTACTCCACCCTCTCCTACGAGCAGTACTTC.

This rearrangement joins TRBV6-5 to TRBJ1-6, with D possibly matching TRBD1 (5 bases). Germline V gene data show CDR1 as MNHEY and CDR2 as SVGAGI. Trimming left V 7 bases short and J 7 bases short, with 11 bases between. The CDR3 loop spans 13 amino acids. DNA of the CDR3: TGTGCCAGCACCCGGGGCGCGAATTCACCCCTCCACTTT. Amino acids: CASTRGANSPLHF.

V is TRBV28 and J is TRBJ2-2; 9 bases are shared with TRBD1. CDR1 is MDHEN, CDR2 SYDVKM, per germline. V gave up 6 bases and J gave up 3 bases; unmatched junction bases: 17. The CDR3 loop spans 19 amino acids. The CDR3 here is CASSYHNGQGWSDTGELFF. In nucleotides, the CDR3 is TGTGCCAGCAGCTACCACAACGGACAGGGGTGGTCGGACACCGGGGAGCTGTTTTTT. Together with reference TRBV28 and TRBJ2-2, the CDR3 gives the full variable domain: DVKVTQSSRYLVKRTGEKVFLECVQDMDHENMFWYRQDPGLGLRLIYFSYDVKMKEKGDIPEGYSVSREKKERFSLILESASTNQTSMYLCASSYHNGQGWSDTGELFFGEGSRLTVL.

The chain links TRBV6-1 to TRBJ2-1; D not certain. CDR3 size: 13 residues. The V gene's germline CDR1 is MNHNS and CDR2 SASEGT. Trimming removed 1 base at V and 10 bases at J, with 11 bases between. This chain's CDR3 is CASSEGLGREQFF. CDR3 bases: TGTGCCAGCAGTGAAGGGCTGGGAAGGGAGCAGTTCTTC.

The gene calls are TRBV2 and TRBJ1-1; the match to TRBD1 covers 8 bases. The CDR3 loop spans 15 amino acids. J lost 1 base, V lost 5 bases, and 6 bases had no gene match. CDR1 and CDR2 from the germline V gene are SNHLY and FYNNEI. The CDR3 is CASSQDRAGNTEAFF. CDR3 in DNA: TGTGCCAGCAGTCAGGACAGGGCGGGGAACACTGAAGCTTTCTTT.

This clone was seen just once. This chain links TRBV5-1 with TRBJ2-7; D may match TRBD1 or TRBD2 (6 bases each). Germline V lookup: CDR1 SGHRS, CDR2 YFSETQ. The CDR3 is made up of 13 amino acids. V dropped 3 bases and J dropped 6 bases, with 13 bases sitting between them. CDR3 DNA sequence: TGCGCCAGCAGCTCTGGACCGGGGGCCGAGCAGTACTTC. Translated, it gives CASSSGPGAEQYF.

This clone was seen a single time. The CDR3 sequence: CASSLFPQGALEDEQYF. The CDR3 DNA follows: TGTGCCAGCAGCCTTTTCCCTCAGGGGGCGCTAGAGGACGAGCAGTACTTC. The chain uses TRBV7-2 and TRBJ2-7; 8 bases fit TRBD1. With V trimmed by 5 bases and J by 5 bases, 17 bases remained unmatched. The germline gives CDR1 SGHTA, CDR2 FQGNSA. This CDR3 is built from 17 residues. Complete variable domain (other parts from reference TRBV7-2 and TRBJ2-7): GAGVSQSPSNKVTEKGKDVELRCDPISGHTALYWYRQSLGQGLEFLIYFQGNSAPDKSGLPSDRFSAERTGGSVSTLTIQRTQQEDSAVYLCASSLFPQGALEDEQYFGPGTRLTVT.

The chain carries TRBV27 and TRBJ2-7; 10 bases map to TRBD2. This CDR3 has 13 amino acids. Trimming took 5 bases from V and 7 from J; bases not matched to a gene: 5. Looked up from germline, CDR1 is MNHEY and CDR2 is SMNVEV (reference sequence). The chain's CDR3 is CASSPSGRGEQYF. As DNA, the CDR3 is TGTGCCAGCAGTCCTAGCGGGAGAGGTGAGCAGTACTTC.

The chain recombines TRBV19 with TRBJ2-2; perhaps TRBD1 as D (6 bases). Trimming stripped 4 bases from V and 1 base from J, with 16 bases between. CDR1 LNHDA and CDR2 SQIVND come from the germline V gene (reference sequence). The CDR3 runs to 17 residues. The chain's CDR3 is CASSKPLQTGNTGELFF. The CDR3, as DNA: TGTGCCAGTAGTAAACCACTACAGACAGGGAACACCGGGGAGCTGTTTTTT.

The V gene is TRBV10-2, the J gene TRBJ2-1, with TRBD1 matching over 8 bases. The germline V gene encodes CDR1 WSHSY and CDR2 SAAADI. J gave up 1 base and V 10 bases, and 9 bases lay outside the gene matches. CDR3 length equals 15 residues. The DNA for the CDR3 is TGCGCCACCACCTTTACAGGGGGGTCCTACAATGAGCAGTTCTTC. Translation gives CATTFTGGSYNEQFF.

This chain joins TRBV27 and TRBJ2-3, with D perhaps assigned TRBD1 or TRBD2 (6 bases each). The CDR3 has 16 amino acids. Germline V gene sequence: CDR1 MNHEY, CDR2 SMNVEV (reference sequence). The V and J ends lost 6 bases and 4 bases respectively, with 20 bases between them. The CDR3 is CASSAGDLWGADTQYF. The DNA for the CDR3 is TGTGCCAGCAGCGCAGGGGACTTGTGGGGCGCAGATACGCAGTATTTT.

CDR3 DNA sequence: TGCGCCAGCAGCTTGACCGGGCTCACTGAAGCTTTCTTT. Translation: CASSLTGLTEAFF. The J gene is TRBJ1-1, the V gene TRBV5-1; D unclear. CDR3 length: 13 residues. The germline V gene has CDR1 SGHRS and CDR2 YFSETQ. The V end was cut by 1 base, the J end by 4 bases, with 8 bases between.

The J gene is TRBJ2-7, the V gene TRBV11-2, with 11 bases that match TRBD2. The CDR3 extends over 16 amino acids. Looked up from germline, CDR1 is SGHAT and CDR2 is FQNNGV. V gave up 6 bases and J gave up 7 bases; unmatched junction bases: 14. In DNA form, the CDR3 reads TGTGCCAGCAGACCCCTAGCGGGAGGTCACCCGCGGGAGCAGTACTTC. This codes for CASRPLAGGHPREQYF.

In this sample, this clone turned up once. V is TRBV28 and J is TRBJ1-5, with 10 bases matching TRBD1. The CDR3 length is 16 residues. Trimming at V came to 3 bases and at J to 7 bases, leaving 9 bases not matched to a gene. Germline lookup yields CDR1 MDHEN and CDR2 SYDVKM. CDR3 DNA sequence: TGTGCCAGCAGTTTTTGGGGACCGGGACAGGGGCAGCCCCAGCATTTT. Its translation: CASSFWGPGQGQPQHF.

The V call is TRBV7-2, the J call TRBJ2-3; 7 bases line up with TRBD2. From germline, CDR1 is SGHTA and CDR2 FQGNSA. The CDR3 extends over 17 amino acids. The junction had 11 bases not matched to a gene; V was cut back by 1 base and J by 4 bases. The CDR3 region is CASSLGVGGSSADTQYF. The CDR3 coding sequence is TGTGCCAGCAGCTTAGGAGTGGGCGGGAGTAGCGCAGATACGCAGTATTTT.

The chain recombines TRBV7-6 with TRBJ2-5; D is undetermined. Trimming removed 3 bases from V and 5 bases from J, with 16 bases in between. The CDR3 has 15 amino acids. Germline-derived CDR1 and CDR2 are SGHVS and FNYEAQ. CDR3 coding DNA: TGTGCCAGCAGCTTGCAGGCGATCTACCGGGAGACCCAGTACTTC. Encoded protein: CASSLQAIYRETQYF.

J is TRBJ2-7 and V is TRBV5-4, with TRBD2 identical over 7 bases. V was clipped by 4 bases and J by 5 bases; unmatched bases: 6. Germline CDR1 reads SGHNT; CDR2 reads YYREEE (reference sequence). CDR3 size: 13 residues. The CDR3 coding sequence is TGTGCCAGCAGCCGAACTAGCGAGGACGAGCAGTACTTC. This encodes CASSRTSEDEQYF.